Listed here are 3 T cell receptor beta chains from one sample, sequenced in a study of shared clonotypes between healthy human individuals. Sequenced by immunoSEQ multiplex PCR; TCRdb stores in-frame clones only, minus some. The sample lists over 1.5 million clones; 98% were seen once. The specimen sequenced was naive CD4+ T cells sorted from blood. The subset: CD45RA+ positively selected. These receptors were taken from a man aged 30-40 years in good health.

J is TRBJ2-1 and V is TRBV28; the D is unclear. Germline V lookup: CDR1 MDHEN, CDR2 SYDVKM. Trimming cost V 5 bases and J 4 bases, with 12 bases left between them. The CDR3 loop spans 14 amino acids. The CDR3 nucleotides are TGTGCCAGCAGTCGAGTGACGGAATACAATGAGCAGTTCTTC. Translated, it gives CASSRVTEYNEQFF.

The J gene is TRBJ2-6, the V gene TRBV19; unclear D gene. The CDR3 consists of 15 residues. V was pared by 6 bases and J by 1 base, with 10 bases between. CDR1 LNHDA and CDR2 SQIVND come from the germline V gene (reference sequence). In nucleotides, the CDR3 is TGTGCCAGTAGCCCATACAGTTCTGGGGCCAACGTCCTGACTTTC. Protein: CASSPYSSGANVLTF. Supplemented by reference TRBV19 and TRBJ2-6, the full variable domain reads DGGITQSPKYLFRKEGQNVTLSCEQNLNHDAMYWYRQDPGQGLRLIYYSQIVNDFQKGDIAEGYSVSREKKESFPLTVTSAQKNPTAFYLCASSPYSSGANVLTFGAGSRLTVL.

This chain links TRBV7-6 with TRBJ2-7, with D perhaps matching TRBD1 (6 bases). This CDR3 contains 15 residues. Trimming left V 1 base short and J 0 bases short, with 10 bases between. The V gene's germline CDR1 is SGHVS and CDR2 FNYEAQ. This chain's CDR3 is CASSLGPGVSYEQYF. The CDR3 DNA is TGTGCCAGCAGCTTAGGGCCAGGGGTCTCCTACGAGCAGTACTTC.